In this sample, the clone carrying this T cell receptor beta chain turned up a few times. As yet, its antigen is unknown. PCR was performed a second time for about 7 to 12 cycles using a sample-barcoded 5' primer and a J-beta primer mix. TCRdb analysed the 5' RACE reads with MiXCR anew, one entry per CDR3 protein. The table has about 1.8 million distinct CDR3 sequences, around half seen once. Trimming cost V 5 bases and J 5 bases; bases outside gene matches: 8. The germline V gene encodes CDR1 SGHTA and CDR2 FQGTGA. This CDR3 comprises 15 residues. The source of the sample is a study of blood T cells in healthy people across ages. Regarding the study as a whole: As age increased, TCR beta diversity per million T cells fell in a roughly linear fashion.

This chain uses TRBV7-3 with TRBJ1-5, with 8 bases matching TRBD1. Sequencing was carried out using blood. This TCR derives from a woman aged 35 to 49 in good health. Here the CDR3 reads CASSPPAGGYQPQHF. As DNA, the CDR3 is TGTGCCAGCAGCCCCCCGGCAGGGGGCTATCAGCCCCAGCATTTT.